This record concerns one T cell receptor (beta chain) sequence. Generated by immunoSEQ multiplex PCR, the TCRdb table keeps only in-frame clones and is missing some. The sample includes 20,000 to 30,000 clones, 55% to 65% of them seen just once. The data are from a study of T cells in narcolepsy. The sequencing input was memory (CD45RA-) CD4+ T cells from blood. The TCR was taken from a human donor in good health.

CDR3 nucleotides: TGCGCCAGCAGCTTGGGTATTAGCGGGGGGGCCGTTGAGACCCAGTACTTC. Translation: CASSLGISGGAVETQYF. The chain combines TRBV5-1 with TRBJ2-5; TRBD2 matches 11 bases. Germline loops: CDR1 SGHRS, CDR2 YFSETQ. The CDR3 runs 17 residues. V shed 0 bases and J 5 bases; nucleotides not matched to a gene: 9.